This entry lists 21 T cell receptor beta chains sequenced from one sample in a study of cytomegalovirus exposure and HLA in healthy donors. 13 Jbeta primers and 60 Vbeta primers were used for the PCR. Clones were read by immunoSEQ multiplex PCR, and TCRdb kept only the in-frame ones, dropping some. The sample carries about 160,000 clones, 75% to 90% recorded once. The sample was PBMCs. These receptors all come from a man aged 25-40 years in good health and CMV-seronegative.

This clone was counted between two and nine times. The chain is built from TRBV5-1 and TRBJ2-1; weak D call: TRBD2 (5 bases). Trimming pared 0 bases from V and 8 bases from J, leaving 15 bases between. CDR3 length: 15 residues. Per the germline V gene, CDR1 is SGHRS and CDR2 is YFSETQ. CDR3 sequence reads: CASSLVLGNRDEQFF. The CDR3, as DNA: TGCGCCAGCAGCTTGGTACTAGGGAATCGGGATGAGCAGTTCTTC.

The chain is built from TRBV9 and TRBJ2-2, with 8 bases fitting TRBD2. CDR3 size: 16 residues. Germline V gene data show CDR1 as SGDLS and CDR2 as YYNGEE. J lost 0 bases, V lost 4 bases, and 5 bases had no gene match. The CDR3 region is CASSPRGDANTGELFF. CDR3 DNA: TGTGCCAGCAGCCCGCGGGGGGACGCGAACACCGGGGAGCTGTTTTTT.

The table lists this clone with a count of one. This chain connects TRBV19 to TRBJ2-1; D remains unclear. The germline gives CDR1 LNHDA, CDR2 SQIVND (reference sequence). Deletions cut 5 bases from V and 8 bases from J, with 19 bases between. The CDR3 has 15 amino acids. This CDR3 reads CASSARGAPADEQFF. The CDR3 nucleotides read TGTGCCAGTAGTGCCCGCGGCGCCCCGGCCGATGAGCAGTTCTTC.

This rearrangement joins TRBV13 to TRBJ2-3; D gene ambiguous. Germline-derived CDR1 and CDR2 are PRHDT and FYEKMQ (reference sequence). This CDR3 comprises 14 residues. The ends were cut back, 3 bases at V and 2 bases at J, with 9 bases in the middle. This CDR3 reads CASSLRLNTDTQYF. CDR3 coding DNA: TGTGCCAGCAGCTTGCGACTCAACACAGATACGCAGTATTTT.

This chain connects TRBV10-1 to TRBJ1-1; a possible D gene is TRBD1 (6 bases). CDR1 and CDR2 from the germline V gene are WNHNN and SYGVQD (reference sequence). Between the trimmed V and J ends, which lost 0 bases and 11 bases, there was a span of 13 bases. The CDR3 consists of 13 residues. As DNA, the CDR3 is TGCGCCAGCAGTGAGTCGGGGGGGGCGAGGGCTTTCTTT. It encodes CASSESGGARAFF.

J is TRBJ2-7 and V is TRBV4-1; no definite D call. CDR3 length: 12 residues. In germline, CDR1 is MGHRA, CDR2 YSYEKL. Trimming took off 1 base at V and 3 bases at J, with 4 bases between the two ends. CDR3 in DNA: TGCGCCAGCAGCCAAGCAGGCTACGAGCAGTACTTC. This codes for CASSQAGYEQYF.

This clone showed up just a few times. This chain connects TRBV15 to TRBJ2-3; possibly TRBD1 for D (5 bases). The germline CDR1 and CDR2 sequences are LNHNV and YYDKDF (reference sequence). V gave up 5 bases and J gave up 5 bases, with 14 bases separating them. CDR3 length equals 14 residues. CDR3 sequence reads: CATSYRKGGDTQYF. The CDR3, as DNA: TGTGCCACCAGCTACAGGAAGGGCGGAGATACGCAGTATTTT.

The CDR3: CASSPLGTAFRETQYF. The CDR3 nucleotides read TGTGCCAGCTCACCACTGGGGACAGCGTTTCGAGAGACCCAGTACTTC. The gene calls are TRBV18 and TRBJ2-5, with 7 bases lining up with TRBD1. Germline CDR1 and CDR2: KGHSH and LQKENI. With V trimmed by 1 base and J by 4 bases, 9 bases remained unmatched. This CDR3 contains 16 residues. Based on the CDR3 plus reference TRBV18 and TRBJ2-5, the full variable domain is NAGVMQNPRHLVRRRGQEARLRCSPMKGHSHVYWYRQLPEEGLKFMVYLQKENIIDESGMPKERFSAEFPKEGPSILRIQQVVRGDSAAYFCASSPLGTAFRETQYFGPGTRLLVL.

The chain carries TRBV27 and TRBJ2-7; D is perhaps TRBD1 (6 bases). This CDR3 has 15 amino acids. The germline CDR1 and CDR2 sequences are MNHEY and SMNVEV (reference sequence). The V end lost 4 bases, the J end lost 6 bases, and 19 bases lay between the germline ends. For the CDR3, the DNA is TGTGCCAGCAGTTCCCCCGGGACACAAGCCTCCGAGCAGTACTTC. Translated: CASSSPGTQASEQYF.

The V gene is TRBV18, the J gene TRBJ2-1; TRBD2 matches 7 bases. From germline, CDR1 is KGHSH and CDR2 LQKENI. The CDR3 is made up of 15 amino acids. Unmatched junction bases numbered 11, after V lost 8 bases and J lost 4 bases. CDR3 in DNA: TGTGCCAGCCGCACCTCTAGCGGCCCGTACAATGAGCAGTTCTTC. Its translation: CASRTSSGPYNEQFF.

V gene TRBV5-1 combines with J gene TRBJ2-7, with TRBD2 matching 10 bases. The CDR3 sequence is 14 residues long. V lost 1 base to trimming and J lost 6 bases; unmatched junction nucleotides: 4. Per the germline V gene, CDR1 is SGHRS and CDR2 is YFSETQ. CDR3 in amino acids: CASSLMTSGREQYF. CDR3 sequence (DNA): TGCGCCAGCAGCTTGATGACTAGCGGGCGCGAGCAGTACTTC.

Points on this clone: The CDR3 does not end in the conserved phenylalanine or tryptophan, so this is likely a read error. The V gene is TRBV7-3, the J gene TRBJ1-2; D remains ambiguous. Germline CDR1 reads SGHTA; CDR2 reads FQGTGA. This CDR3 contains 10 residues. V dropped 5 bases and J dropped 8 bases, with 6 bases sitting between them. CDR3 nucleotide sequence: TGTGCCAGCAGCCGCCAGGGCTACACCCTC. Translating it yields CASSRQGYTL.

V and J are TRBV6-4 and TRBJ2-1; 10 bases are shared with TRBD1. Germline CDR1 and CDR2: MRHNA and SNTAGT. This CDR3 contains 15 residues. The J segment lost 3 bases and the V segment lost 5 bases, leaving 4 bases of the junction unmatched. For the CDR3, the DNA is TGTGCCAGCAGTTTCGGGACAGGGGTCTACAATGAGCAGTTCTTC. The encoded protein is CASSFGTGVYNEQFF.

Comment on this clone: Other nucleotide sequences from this sample produce the same CDR3. V usage is TRBV6-5 and J usage is TRBJ1-1, with 7 bases lining up with TRBD1. Per germline, CDR1 MNHEY and CDR2 SVGAGI. CDR3 length: 13 residues. V shed 5 bases and J 1 base; nucleotides not matched to a gene: 1. The chain's CDR3 is CASSRTGNTEAFF. In DNA, the CDR3 is TGTGCCAGCAGTCGGACAGGGAACACTGAAGCTTTCTTT.

CDR3 in DNA: TGCGCCAGCGTAAGGGGGTCGGGGCAGTACTTC. It is translated as CASVRGSGQYF. This rearrangement joins TRBV5-1 to TRBJ2-7; tentative D call: TRBD1 (6 bases). The ends were cut back, 7 bases at V and 9 bases at J, with 14 bases in the middle. Germline-derived CDR1 and CDR2 are SGHRS and YFSETQ. The CDR3 covers 11 residues.

The gene calls are TRBV7-3 and TRBJ1-6, with D tentatively TRBD1 (6 bases). Looked up from germline, CDR1 is SGHTA and CDR2 is FQGTGA. V lost 5 bases, J lost 7 bases, and 18 bases lay in between. The CDR3 consists of 16 residues. DNA for the CDR3: TGTGCCAGCAGCCGCCTCCCGACAGGACCGAATTCACCCCTCCACTTT. Translation: CASSRLPTGPNSPLHF. Full variable domain (outside the CDR3, taken from reference TRBV7-3 and TRBJ1-6): GAGVSQTPSNKVTEKGKYVELRCDPISGHTALYWYRQSLGQGPEFLIYFQGTGAADDSGLPNDRFFAVRPEGSVSTLKIQRTERGDSAVYLCASSRLPTGPNSPLHFGNGTRLTVT.

The rearrangement links TRBV7-9 to TRBJ2-7; 7 bases align to TRBD2. This CDR3 region has 14 residues. V was clipped by 1 base and J by 3 bases; unmatched bases: 3. The germline V gene has CDR1 SEHNR and CDR2 FQNEAQ (reference sequence). This chain's CDR3 is CASSLEGGSYEQYF. The CDR3 nucleotides are TGTGCCAGCAGCTTAGAGGGCGGGAGCTACGAGCAGTACTTC.

As for this clone: The identical CDR3 is also encoded by other nucleotide sequences in the sample. The chain joins TRBV5-1 to TRBJ2-7; 8 nucleotides agree with TRBD1. CDR3 length equals 15 residues. With 4 bases clipped from V and 1 base from J, the junction kept 7 bases outside the gene matches. Looked up from germline, CDR1 is SGHRS and CDR2 is YFSETQ. CDR3 loop: CASSPGTGLSYEQYF. The CDR3, as DNA: TGCGCCAGCAGCCCTGGGACAGGTTTATCCTACGAGCAGTACTTC.

This clone appeared once. DNA of the CDR3: TGTGCCAGCGCCCCCCAGGGCTATGGCTACACCTTC. This sequence encodes CASAPQGYGYTF. The V and J genes are TRBV6-5 and TRBJ1-2, with D possibly TRBD1 on 5 matching bases. Germline CDR1 reads MNHEY; CDR2 reads SVGAGI. CDR3 size: 12 residues. V dropped 8 bases and J dropped 4 bases, with 11 bases sitting between them.

The V gene is TRBV30, the J gene TRBJ1-1; D perhaps matches TRBD1 (6 bases). The CDR3 is made up of 13 amino acids. V lost 3 bases and J lost 0, with 8 bases in between. Germline values: CDR1 GTSNPN, CDR2 SVGIG (reference sequence). The CDR3 bases are TGTGCCTGGAGAAGGACAGTGAACACTGAAGCTTTCTTT. Protein: CAWRRTVNTEAFF.

This clone was recorded once. The chain couples TRBV7-9 to TRBJ2-7, with TRBD2 as a possible D gene (6 bases). Trimming stripped 3 bases from V and 5 bases from J, with 11 bases between. Germline assignment: CDR1 SEHNR and CDR2 FQNEAQ (reference sequence). The CDR3 has 13 residues. The chain's CDR3 is CASSFLGGDEQYF. The CDR3 DNA follows: TGTGCCAGCAGCTTTTTGGGCGGGGACGAGCAGTACTTC.